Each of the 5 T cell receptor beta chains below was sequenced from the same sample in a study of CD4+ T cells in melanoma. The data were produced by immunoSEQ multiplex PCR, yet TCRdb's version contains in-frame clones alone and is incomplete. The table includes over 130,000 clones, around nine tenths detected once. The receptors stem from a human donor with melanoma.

The CDR3 nucleotides are TGTGCCACCCGGAACAGGCTGAACACTGAAGCTTTCTTT. Translated, it gives CATRNRLNTEAFF. The chain uses TRBV7-8 and TRBJ1-1; TRBD1 is a possible D gene (5 bases). The CDR3 has 13 amino acids. Per germline, CDR1 SGHVS and CDR2 FQNEAQ. V lost 10 bases and J lost 0, with 12 bases in between.

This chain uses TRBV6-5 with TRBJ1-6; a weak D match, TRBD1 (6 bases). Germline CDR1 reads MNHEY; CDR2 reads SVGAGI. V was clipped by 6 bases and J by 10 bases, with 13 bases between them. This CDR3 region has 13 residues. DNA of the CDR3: TGTGCCAGCAGAAGGACAGAGAGGTCACCCCTCCACTTT. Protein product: CASRRTERSPLHF.

The chain's CDR3 is CASSFDPRAVSYTF. The CDR3 region has the DNA TGTGCCAGCAGTTTCGACCCACGGGCCGTAAGCTACACCTTC. The genes are TRBV28 and TRBJ1-2, with D uncertain. The CDR3 covers 14 residues. V was trimmed by 3 bases and J by 9 bases, leaving 17 bases between them. The germline gives CDR1 MDHEN, CDR2 SYDVKM.

The CDR3 is CASSAFSESTDTQYF. The CDR3 nucleotides are TGTGCCAGCAGCGCATTTAGCGAGAGCACAGATACGCAGTATTTT. V usage is TRBV9 and J usage is TRBJ2-3, with a weak D call TRBD2 (5 bases). V shed 3 bases and J shed 0 bases, with 11 bases lying between them. This CDR3 region has 15 residues. Germline values: CDR1 SGDLS, CDR2 YYNGEE.

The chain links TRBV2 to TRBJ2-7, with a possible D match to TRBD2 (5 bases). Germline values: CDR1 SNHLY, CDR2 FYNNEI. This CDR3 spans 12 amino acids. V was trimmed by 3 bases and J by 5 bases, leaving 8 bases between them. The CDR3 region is CASSDGRDEQYF. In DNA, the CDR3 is TGTGCCAGCAGTGATGGGAGAGACGAGCAGTACTTC. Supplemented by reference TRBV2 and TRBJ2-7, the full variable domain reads EPEVTQTPSHQVTQMGQEVILRCVPISNHLYFYWYRQILGQKVEFLVSFYNNEISEKSEIFDDQFSVERPDGSNFTLKIRSTKLEDSAMYFCASSDGRDEQYFGPGTRLTVT.